One and the same sample provided the 5 T cell receptor beta chains below, sequenced in a study of blood T cell repertoires in COVID-19. Profiled with immunoSEQ multiplex PCR; TCRdb holds only in-frame clones, not every one. The sample shows approximately 300,000 clones, approximately 90% of them seen only once. Material: peripheral blood. The receptor source for this set is a woman between 25 and 40 years old with COVID-19, enrolled during active disease.

This clone was detected once. This sequence joins TRBV3-1 (or the pseudogene TRBV3-2) and TRBJ2-7; 11 nucleotides match TRBD1. This CDR3 has 15 amino acids. The germline gives CDR1 LGHDT, CDR2 YNNKEL (reference sequence). V lost 4 bases and J lost 4; bases outside the gene matches: 6. The CDR3 nucleotides read TGTGCCAGCAGCCGCGGACAGGGGGCTACGTACGAGCAGTACTTC. This encodes CASSRGQGATYEQYF.

Comment on this clone: This same CDR3 is encoded by further DNA sequences in the sample. The chain carries TRBV7-3 and TRBJ1-1; the D is unclear. This CDR3 spans 13 amino acids. Trimming pared 5 bases from V and 1 base from J, leaving 8 bases between. Germline lookup yields CDR1 SGHTA and CDR2 FQGTGA. CDR3 bases: TGTGCCAGCAGCCCTTCAGGGAACACTGAAGCTTTCTTT. Amino acid sequence: CASSPSGNTEAFF.

CDR3 protein: CASRRAGRWQETQYF. The DNA of the CDR3 is TGTGCCAGCAGAAGAGCCGGGAGGTGGCAAGAGACCCAGTACTTC. The genes are TRBV11-2 and TRBJ2-5; TRBD2 aligns across 7 bases. The CDR3 consists of 15 residues. Per the germline V gene, CDR1 is SGHAT and CDR2 is FQNNGV. Trimming cost V 6 bases and J 2 bases; bases outside gene matches: 9.

This rearrangement joins TRBV7-2 to TRBJ2-7; 11 positions match TRBD1. This CDR3 spans 16 amino acids. CDR1 and CDR2 from the germline V gene are SGHTA and FQGNSA. V shed 5 bases, J shed 5 bases, and the junction held 11 bases outside the gene matches. CDR3 nucleotides: TGTGCCAGCAGCGCAATCCGGGACAGGGGGGACCACGAGCAGTACTTC. It yields the protein CASSAIRDRGDHEQYF.

The chain joins TRBV18 to TRBJ2-1; TRBD1 matches at 8 bases. CDR1 and CDR2 from the germline V gene are KGHSH and LQKENI. The CDR3 length is 13 residues. Losses at the gene ends were 8 bases for V and 6 bases for J; bases not matched to a gene: 6. Here the CDR3 reads CASRGQGFNEQFF. The CDR3 DNA reads TGTGCCAGCCGAGGACAGGGATTCAATGAGCAGTTCTTC.